This TCR beta chain is from a study of beta chain features in type 1 diabetes. Study conclusions and caveats: TCRB CDR3 length was moderately but significantly reduced in all four CD4+ subsets of Type 1 diabetes patients. Within the patient group, naive, central memory and Treg TCRB repertoires appeared more similar to each other than within healthy donors.

Expressed TCRB transcripts were sequenced because the entire RNA isolate underwent reverse transcription. Read counts averaged roughly 3.5 million for samples of naive, central memory and regulatory T cells. TCRdb's table, derived via immunoSEQ multiplex PCR, lists solely in-frame clones and lacks some. The sample includes 640,000 or so clones, 13% seen only once; the top ten take 0.02% to 0.025%. V shed 0 bases and J shed 8 bases, with 11 bases lying between them. CDR3 length equals 15 residues. Germline CDR1 reads SGHVS; CDR2 reads FNYEAQ. Concerning this clone: The antigen is unknown.

CD45RO/CCR7/CD25/CD127/CD95/CD27 sorting isolated CD4+ naive, central memory, regulatory and stem cell-like memory cells. This receptor was taken from a young man with type 1 diabetes. V usage is TRBV7-6 and J usage is TRBJ1-6; weak D call: TRBD1 (6 bases). The specimen was naive CD4+ T cells from blood. In nucleotides, the CDR3 is TGTGCCAGCAGCTTAGCGACAGGTTCGGATTCACCCCTCCACTTT. Encoded protein: CASSLATGSDSPLHF.